This TCR beta chain is drawn from a study of cytomegalovirus exposure and HLA in healthy donors. Regarding the study as a whole: The only immune exposure information that was available was CMV serostatus. HLA restriction was apparent for most CMV-associated TCR beta chains in a later analysis. Per a prior analysis, the majority of TCR beta V segments were productive roughly 90% or roughly 30% of the time.

For this clone: Its specificity is unknown.

V shed 1 base, J shed 6 bases, and the junction held 9 bases outside the gene matches. The CDR3 is 16 amino acids. The V gene's germline CDR1 is LNHNV and CDR2 YYDKDF (reference sequence). The PCR had 60 Vbeta and 13 Jbeta primers. In the original workflow: Later, some 75 million unique TCR beta chains were counted in an analysis, and approximately 10 million of them were shared. Measured with immunoSEQ multiplex PCR; TCRdb has only the in-frame clones, and not every one. The DNA gave D and trimming, while V, J and clone size come from that table. The data show under 200,000 clones, with around four fifths seen just once and 1.5% to 2% held by the top ten.

Sequencing was performed on PBMCs. The TCR originated in a man aged 35 to 55 in good health and CMV-seropositive. The genes are TRBV15 and TRBJ2-4, with 7 bases lining up with TRBD2. The DNA for the CDR3 is TGTGCCACCAGCAGAGGATGGGGAGGGGTCTCAAACATTCAGTACTTC. Its translation: CATSRGWGGVSNIQYF.